One T cell receptor beta chain is described in this entry. The antigen is unknown. This sample is part of a study of PD-L1 blockade in urothelial cancer. Study-wide context: Patients took up atezolizumab at some point between 2013 and 2014 at 1,200 mg intravenously every 3 weeks. Analyzed time points were 3 weeks (second dose) and 6 weeks after therapy began. A median of about 140,000 T cells was found in the blood samples. Whole-study results and caveats: Tumor-associated clones in blood expanded more at 3 weeks in durable-benefit patients.

There are 14 residues in the CDR3. The ends were cut back, 3 bases at V and 7 bases at J, with 12 bases in the middle. Germline V gene data show CDR1 as SGHAT and CDR2 as FQDESV (reference sequence). The time point: pretreatment peripheral blood. Produced via immunoSEQ multiplex PCR; TCRdb's table is partial and in-frame only. The repertoire holds 70,000 to 85,000 clones, with almost 90% as singletons. This TCR was recovered from a man in his 70s with urothelial cancer. The material was PBMCs, obtained around atezolizumab (anti-PD-L1) treatment. The gene calls are TRBV11-1 and TRBJ2-2; a weak D match, TRBD2 (5 bases). The CDR3 nucleotides are TGTGCCAGCAGCTTCCCTAGCCGGGTCGGGGAGCTGTTTTTT. Translating it yields CASSFPSRVGELFF.